These T cell receptor beta chains were read from a single sample in a study of blood T cell repertoires in COVID-19. Some clones are missing from TCRdb's copy, which holds only in-frame ones; the method was immunoSEQ multiplex PCR. Here the sample spans approximately 340,000 clones, more than 70% being singletons. Material: peripheral blood. These receptors were collected from a man aged 25 to 40 with active or convalescent COVID-19. CDR3s include the opening cysteine and the closing phenylalanine or tryptophan. The order of the fields is D gene, clone size, J gene, V gene, CDR3 protein, CDR3 DNA. D genes are given only for firm matches. Clone size is given for some rows only: seen once, a few or many times, or a class if the clone is expanded.

TRBD1,.,TRBJ1-1,TRBV19,CASDRTGNTEAFF,TGTGCCAGCGACAGGACAGGGAACACTGAAGCTTTCTTT
TRBD1,.,TRBJ2-5,TRBV18,CASSPGTGIRETQYF,TGTGCCAGCTCCCCCGGGACAGGGATTCGAGAGACCCAGTACTTC
TRBD2,.,TRBJ2-1,TRBV28,CASSLPSGRVDNEQFF,TGTGCCAGCAGTTTACCTAGCGGGAGGGTAGACAATGAGCAGTTCTTC
TRBD1,.,TRBJ2-3,TRBV5-1,CASSPGIGTATDTQYF,TGCGCCAGCAGCCCCGGCATAGGGACAGCCACAGATACGCAGTATTTT
.,.,TRBJ1-4,TRBV5-4,CASSLERDPTNEKLFF,TGTGCCAGCAGCTTGGAGCGGGACCCAACTAATGAAAAACTGTTTTTT
.,.,TRBJ2-2,TRBV7-5,CARSLGLRLAKDGELFF,TGTGCCAGAAGCTTAGGCCTCCGACTAGCCAAGGACGGGGAGCTGTTTTTT
.,.,TRBJ2-1,TRBV9,CASSGDRAGSYNEQFF,TGTGCCAGCAGTGGAGATCGAGCGGGCTCCTACAATGAGCAGTTCTTC
.,.,TRBJ1-2,TRBV5-1,CASRGITNYGYTF,TGCGCCAGCCGGGGAATTACTAACTATGGCTACACCTTC
.,.,TRBJ1-3,TRBV5-6,CASSTPGGRRNTIYF,TGTGCCAGCAGCACCCCGGGAGGACGTAGAAACACCATATATTTT
TRBD1,.,TRBJ2-3,TRBV6-5,CASSWAGGTDTQYF,TGTGCCAGCAGTTGGGCAGGGGGAACAGATACGCAGTATTTT
TRBD2,once,TRBJ2-3,TRBV5-1,CASSLYLGTTSTDTQYF,TGCGCCAGCAGCTTGTATCTAGGGACTACGAGCACAGATACGCAGTATTTT
TRBD2,.,TRBJ2-3,TRBV2,CASIGLAGTDFTDTQYF,TGTGCCAGCATCGGGCTAGCGGGGACCGATTTCACAGATACGCAGTATTTT
TRBD2,few,TRBJ2-1,TRBV18,CASSPPLAGGNNEQFF,TGTGCCAGCTCACCACCCCTAGCGGGAGGAAACAATGAGCAGTTCTTC
.,once,TRBJ2-4,TRBV7-2,CASAGVGGRAKNIQYF,TGTGCCAGCGCAGGGGTTGGGGGACGGGCCAAAAACATTCAGTACTTC
.,.,TRBJ2-7,TRBV4-1,CASSQGAHTYEQYF,TGCGCCAGCAGCCAAGGGGCCCACACCTACGAGCAGTACTTC
.,.,TRBJ2-3,TRBV9,CASTGGSTDTQYF,TGTGCCTCAACGGGTGGTAGCACAGATACGCAGTATTTT
.,.,TRBJ2-1,TRBV7-2,CASSLVASNEQFF,TGTGCCAGCAGCTTAGTGGCTAGCAATGAGCAGTTCTTC